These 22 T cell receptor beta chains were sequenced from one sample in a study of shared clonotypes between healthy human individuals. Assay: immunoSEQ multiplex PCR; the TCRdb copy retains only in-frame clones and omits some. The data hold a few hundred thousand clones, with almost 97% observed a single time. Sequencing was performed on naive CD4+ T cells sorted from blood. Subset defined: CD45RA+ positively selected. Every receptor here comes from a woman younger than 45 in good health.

The CDR3 loop is CASSQEIATSGPYNEQFF. CDR3 nucleotides: TGCGCCAGCAGCCAAGAGATCGCGACTAGCGGACCGTACAATGAGCAGTTCTTC. V and J are TRBV4-1 and TRBJ2-1; 9 bases line up with TRBD2. The CDR3 extends over 18 amino acids. The V gene's germline CDR1 is MGHRA and CDR2 YSYEKL. J was trimmed by 4 bases and V by 0 bases; bases with no gene match: 10.

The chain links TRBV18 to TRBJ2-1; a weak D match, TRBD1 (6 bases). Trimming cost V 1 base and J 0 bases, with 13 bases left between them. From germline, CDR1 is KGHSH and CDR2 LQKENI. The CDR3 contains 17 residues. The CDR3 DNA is TGTGCCAGCTCACCACGAACAGGGAAAAGCTCCTACAATGAGCAGTTCTTC. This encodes CASSPRTGKSSYNEQFF.

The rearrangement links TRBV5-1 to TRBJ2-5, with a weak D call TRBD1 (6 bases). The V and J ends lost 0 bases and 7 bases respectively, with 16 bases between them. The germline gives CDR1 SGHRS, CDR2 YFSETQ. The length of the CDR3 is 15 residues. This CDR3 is CASSLDQTRGGTQYF. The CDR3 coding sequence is TGCGCCAGCAGCTTGGACCAAACCCGAGGGGGGACCCAGTACTTC. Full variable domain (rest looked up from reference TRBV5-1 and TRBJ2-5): KAGVTQTPRYLIKTRGQQVTLSCSPISGHRSVSWYQQTPGQGLQFLFEYFSETQRNKGNFPGRFSGRQFSNSRSEMNVSTLELGDSALYLCASSLDQTRGGTQYFGPGTRLLVL.

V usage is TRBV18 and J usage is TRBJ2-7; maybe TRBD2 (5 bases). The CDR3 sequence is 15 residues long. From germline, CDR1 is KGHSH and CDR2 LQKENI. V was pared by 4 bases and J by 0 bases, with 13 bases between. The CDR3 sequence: CASSQTDGGSYEQYF. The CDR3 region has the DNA TGTGCCAGCTCACAGACGGACGGAGGCTCCTACGAGCAGTACTTC.

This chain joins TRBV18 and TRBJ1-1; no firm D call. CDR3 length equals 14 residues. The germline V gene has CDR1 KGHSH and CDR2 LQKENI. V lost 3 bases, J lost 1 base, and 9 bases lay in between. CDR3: CASSPDHGNTEAFF. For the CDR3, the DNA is TGTGCCAGCTCACCGGACCACGGGAACACTGAAGCTTTCTTT. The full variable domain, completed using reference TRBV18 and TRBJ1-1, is NAGVMQNPRHLVRRRGQEARLRCSPMKGHSHVYWYRQLPEEGLKFMVYLQKENIIDESGMPKERFSAEFPKEGPSILRIQQVVRGDSAAYFCASSPDHGNTEAFFGQGTRLTVV.

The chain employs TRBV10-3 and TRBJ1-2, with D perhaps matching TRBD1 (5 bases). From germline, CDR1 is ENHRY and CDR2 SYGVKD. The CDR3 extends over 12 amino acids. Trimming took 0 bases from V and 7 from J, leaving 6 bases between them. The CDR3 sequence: CAISESGGGYTF. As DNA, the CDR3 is TGTGCCATCAGTGAGTCGGGGGGTGGCTACACCTTC.

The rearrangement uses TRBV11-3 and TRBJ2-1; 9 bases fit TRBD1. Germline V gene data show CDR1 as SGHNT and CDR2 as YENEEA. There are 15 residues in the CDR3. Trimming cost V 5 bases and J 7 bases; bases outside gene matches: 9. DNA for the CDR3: TGTGCCAGCAGCACGGGACAGGGTGACGGTAATGAGCAGTTCTTC. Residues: CASSTGQGDGNEQFF.

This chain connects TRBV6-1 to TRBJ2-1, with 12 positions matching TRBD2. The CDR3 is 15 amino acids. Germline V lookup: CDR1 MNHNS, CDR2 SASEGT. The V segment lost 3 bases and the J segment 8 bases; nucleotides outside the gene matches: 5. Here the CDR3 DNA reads TGTGCCAGCAGTGAGACTAGCGGGAGATCAGATGAGCAGTTCTTC. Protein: CASSETSGRSDEQFF.

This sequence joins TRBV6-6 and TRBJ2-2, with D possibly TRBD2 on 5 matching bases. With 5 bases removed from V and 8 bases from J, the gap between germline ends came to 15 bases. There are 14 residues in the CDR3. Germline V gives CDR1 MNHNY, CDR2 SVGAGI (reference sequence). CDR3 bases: TGTGCCAGCAGTCGGACTTCCTCACGGGGGGAGCTGTTTTTT. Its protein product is CASSRTSSRGELFF.

This chain's CDR3 is CASSLSGKAVQYF. CDR3 nucleotide sequence: TGTGCCAGCAGCTTGTCGGGGAAAGCGGTGCAGTACTTC. This chain links TRBV7-2 with TRBJ2-7; maybe TRBD2 (5 bases). The V end was cut by 3 bases, the J end by 9 bases, with 15 bases between. The CDR3 has 13 residues. Germline V gene lookup returns CDR1 SGHTA and CDR2 FQGNSA.

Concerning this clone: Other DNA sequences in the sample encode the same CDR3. CDR3 sequence reads: CASSGDSGNTIYF. For the CDR3, the DNA is TGTGCCAGCAGTGGAGACTCTGGAAACACCATATATTTT. The V call is TRBV2, the J call TRBJ1-3; D not resolved. The germline gives CDR1 SNHLY, CDR2 FYNNEI. The CDR3 extends over 13 amino acids. Trimming pared 4 bases from V and 0 bases from J, leaving 4 bases between.

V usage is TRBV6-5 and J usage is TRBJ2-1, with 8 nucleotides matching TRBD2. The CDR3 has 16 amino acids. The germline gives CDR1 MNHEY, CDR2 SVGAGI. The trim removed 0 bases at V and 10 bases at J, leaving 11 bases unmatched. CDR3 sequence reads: CASSYSSGMGVEEQFF. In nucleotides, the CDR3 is TGTGCCAGCAGTTACTCTAGCGGGATGGGGGTGGAAGAGCAGTTCTTC.

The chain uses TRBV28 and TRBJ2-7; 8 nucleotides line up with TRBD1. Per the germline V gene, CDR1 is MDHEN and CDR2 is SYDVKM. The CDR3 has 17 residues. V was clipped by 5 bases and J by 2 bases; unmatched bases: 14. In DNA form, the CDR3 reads TGTGCCAGCAGTCCCGCCGACAGGGGCGGGATCGCCTACGAGCAGTACTTC. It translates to CASSPADRGGIAYEQYF. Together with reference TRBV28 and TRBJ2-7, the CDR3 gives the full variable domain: DVKVTQSSRYLVKRTGEKVFLECVQDMDHENMFWYRQDPGLGLRLIYFSYDVKMKEKGDIPEGYSVSREKKERFSLILESASTNQTSMYLCASSPADRGGIAYEQYFGPGTRLTVT.

The CDR3 coding sequence is TGTGCCAGCTCACCACCGAGCGGGAGCGACGAGCAGTACTTC. Protein product: CASSPPSGSDEQYF. The gene calls are TRBV18 and TRBJ2-7; 8 bases are a match to TRBD2. CDR1 and CDR2 (germline): KGHSH, LQKENI. J gave up 5 bases and V 0 bases, and 3 bases lay outside the gene matches. The CDR3 extends over 14 amino acids.

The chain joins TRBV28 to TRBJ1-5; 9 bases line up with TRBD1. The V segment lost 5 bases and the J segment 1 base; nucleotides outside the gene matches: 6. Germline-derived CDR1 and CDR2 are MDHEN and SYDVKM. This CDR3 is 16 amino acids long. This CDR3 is CASSPWTGESNQPQHF. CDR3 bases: TGTGCCAGCAGTCCTTGGACAGGGGAGAGCAATCAGCCCCAGCATTTT.

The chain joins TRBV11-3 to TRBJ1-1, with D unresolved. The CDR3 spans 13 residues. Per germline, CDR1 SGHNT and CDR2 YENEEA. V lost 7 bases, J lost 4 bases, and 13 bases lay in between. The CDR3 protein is CASTRRRVTEAFF. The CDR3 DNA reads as TGTGCCAGCACCCGACGTCGGGTCACTGAAGCTTTCTTT.

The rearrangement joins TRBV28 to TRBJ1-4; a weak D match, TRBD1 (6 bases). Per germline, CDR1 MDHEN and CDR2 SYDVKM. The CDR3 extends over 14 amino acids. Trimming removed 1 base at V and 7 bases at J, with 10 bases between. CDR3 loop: CASSLSGGGEKLFF. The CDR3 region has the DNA TGTGCCAGCAGTTTATCTGGGGGCGGTGAAAAACTGTTTTTT.

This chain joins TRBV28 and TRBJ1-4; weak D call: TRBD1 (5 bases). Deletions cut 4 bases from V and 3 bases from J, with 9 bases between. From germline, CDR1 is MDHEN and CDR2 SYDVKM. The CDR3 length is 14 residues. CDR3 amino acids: CASSSQGPNEKLFF. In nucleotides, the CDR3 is TGTGCCAGCAGTTCGCAGGGCCCTAATGAAAAACTGTTTTTT.

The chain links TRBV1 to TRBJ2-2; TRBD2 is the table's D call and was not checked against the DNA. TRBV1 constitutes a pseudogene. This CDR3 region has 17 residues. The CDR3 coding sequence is TGCACCAGCAGCCCCCGCACTAGCGGGACCAACACCGGGGAGCTGTTTTTT. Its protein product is CTSSPRTSGTNTGELFF.

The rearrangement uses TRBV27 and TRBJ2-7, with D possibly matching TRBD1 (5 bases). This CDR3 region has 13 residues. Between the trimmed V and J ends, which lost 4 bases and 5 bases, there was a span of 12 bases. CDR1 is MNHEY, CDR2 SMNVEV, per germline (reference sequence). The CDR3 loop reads CASSSPGHHEQYF. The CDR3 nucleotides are TGTGCCAGCAGTTCCCCAGGGCATCACGAGCAGTACTTC.

The DNA of the CDR3 is TGCAGCGTTATACCGGGACTCCAGGAGAAAAACATTCAGTACTTC. It is translated as CSVIPGLQEKNIQYF. This rearrangement joins TRBV29-1 to TRBJ2-4, with TRBD2 as a possible D gene (6 bases). This CDR3 has 15 amino acids. The germline CDR1 and CDR2 sequences are SQVTM and ANQGSEA. The ends were cut back, 5 bases at V and 4 bases at J, with 18 bases in the middle.

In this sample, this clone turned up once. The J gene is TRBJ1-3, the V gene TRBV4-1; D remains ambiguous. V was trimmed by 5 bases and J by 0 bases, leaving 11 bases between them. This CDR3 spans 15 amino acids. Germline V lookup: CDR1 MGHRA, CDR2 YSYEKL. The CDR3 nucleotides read TGCGCCAGCAGCGGGCAGGATTTCTCTGGAAACACCATATATTTT. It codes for CASSGQDFSGNTIYF.